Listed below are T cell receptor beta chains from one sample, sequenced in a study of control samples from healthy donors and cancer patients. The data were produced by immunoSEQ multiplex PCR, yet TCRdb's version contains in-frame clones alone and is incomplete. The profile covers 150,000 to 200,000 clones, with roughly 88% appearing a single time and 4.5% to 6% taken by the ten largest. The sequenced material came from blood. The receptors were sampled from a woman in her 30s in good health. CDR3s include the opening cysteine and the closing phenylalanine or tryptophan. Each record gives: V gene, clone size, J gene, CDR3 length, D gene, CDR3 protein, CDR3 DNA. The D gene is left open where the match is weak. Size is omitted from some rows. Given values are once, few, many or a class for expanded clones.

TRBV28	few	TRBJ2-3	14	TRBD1	CASSSGQGVDTQYF	TGTGCCAGCAGTTCGGGACAGGGCGTAGATACGCAGTATTTT
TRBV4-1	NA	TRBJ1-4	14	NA	CASSPRTANEKLFF	TGCGCCAGCAGCCCCCGTACAGCTAATGAAAAACTGTTTTTT
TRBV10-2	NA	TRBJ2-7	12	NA	CASRLSQYEQYF	TGCGCCAGCAGACTTTCCCAGTACGAGCAGTACTTC
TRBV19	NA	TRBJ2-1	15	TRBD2	CASSIAGGTYNEQFF	TGTGCCAGTAGTATAGCGGGAGGAACCTACAATGAGCAGTTCTTC
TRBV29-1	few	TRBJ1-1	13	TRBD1	CSVDGTGGTEAFF	TGCAGCGTTGACGGGACAGGGGGCACTGAAGCTTTCTTT
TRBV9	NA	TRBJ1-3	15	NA	CASGIGTSAGNTIYF	TGTGCCAGCGGCATAGGGACTTCGGCCGGAAACACCATATATTTT
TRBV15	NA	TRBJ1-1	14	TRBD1	CATSREDREAEAFF	TGTGCCACCAGCAGAGAGGACAGGGAGGCTGAAGCTTTCTTT
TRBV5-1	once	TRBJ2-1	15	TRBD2	CASSHSSGRAHEQFF	TGCGCCAGCAGCCACTCTAGCGGGAGGGCACATGAGCAGTTCTTC
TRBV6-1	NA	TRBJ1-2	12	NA	CASSERTYGYTF	TGTGCCAGCAGTGAACGGACTTATGGCTACACCTTC
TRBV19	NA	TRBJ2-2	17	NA	CATSATQLNSNTGELFF	TGTGCCACCTCGGCTACTCAGCTAAACTCGAACACCGGGGAGCTGTTTTTT
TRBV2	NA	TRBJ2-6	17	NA	CASSESVAVSGANVLTF	TGTGCCAGCAGTGAATCCGTGGCAGTATCTGGGGCCAACGTCCTGACTTTC
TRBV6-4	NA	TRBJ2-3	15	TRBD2	CASSDQRDGTDTQYF	TGTGCCAGCAGTGACCAGCGGGACGGCACAGATACGCAGTATTTT
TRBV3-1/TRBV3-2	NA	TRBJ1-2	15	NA	CASSQDPGGSGGYTF	TGTGCCAGCAGCCAAGATCCGGGGGGAAGTGGAGGCTACACCTTC
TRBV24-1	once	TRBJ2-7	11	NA	CATSDLQKQYF	TGTGCCACCAGTGATTTGCAAAAGCAGTACTTC
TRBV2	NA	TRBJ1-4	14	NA	CASSRDRPNEKLFF	TGTGCCAGCAGTAGAGACAGGCCTAATGAAAAACTGTTTTTT
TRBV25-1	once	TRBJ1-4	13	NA	CASSEINNEKLFF	TGTGCCAGCAGTGAAATTAACAATGAAAAACTGTTTTTT
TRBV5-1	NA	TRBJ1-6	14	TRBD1	CASSFDRGGSPLHF	TGCGCCAGCAGCTTCGACAGGGGCGGCTCACCCCTCCACTTT
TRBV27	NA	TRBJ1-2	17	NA	CASSTGWRGFRGYGYTF	TGTGCCAGCAGCACAGGGTGGAGAGGTTTTCGCGGGTATGGCTACACCTTC
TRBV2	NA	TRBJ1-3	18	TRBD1	CASSVFYDRALSGNTIYF	TGTGCCAGCAGCGTGTTTTACGACAGGGCCCTCTCTGGAAACACCATATATTTT
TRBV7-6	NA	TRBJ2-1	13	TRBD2	CASSFCGRALQFF	TGTGCCAGCAGCTTCTGCGGGAGGGCCCTGCAGTTCTTC
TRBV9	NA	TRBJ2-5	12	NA	CASSVGQETQYF	TGTGCCAGCAGCGTAGGCCAAGAGACCCAGTACTTC
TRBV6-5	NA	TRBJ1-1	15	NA	CATNNPRGRDTEAFF	TGTGCCACCAATAACCCACGGGGGCGAGACACTGAAGCTTTCTTT
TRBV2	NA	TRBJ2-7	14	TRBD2	CASRGLAGVSEQYF	TGTGCCAGCAGGGGGCTAGCGGGAGTAAGCGAGCAGTACTTC